The rows below give T cell receptor beta chains drawn from one sample of a study of graft-versus-host responses after intestinal transplantation. Profiling relied on immunoSEQ multiplex PCR, and the TCRdb table lists in-frame clones only, not all of them. The repertoire holds 25,000 to 30,000 clones, approximately 95% seen once, with less than 0.55% in the top ten. Sample: PBMCs, taken 18 days after transplant. Receptor source: a human patient who received an intestinal transplant, so some T cells may come from the graft donor. CDR3s include the opening cysteine and the closing phenylalanine or tryptophan. The order of the fields is V gene, clone size, CDR3 length, D gene, J gene, CDR3 DNA, CDR3 protein. A D gene is named only where the DNA matches it firmly. A clone size is listed for some rows: how often the clone was seen (once, few, many), or a class if it is expanded.

TRBV9	NA	15	TRBD2	TRBJ2-3	TGTGCCAGCAGCCAGTGGAGCGGGGGCTTGGATACGCAGTATTTT	CASSQWSGGLDTQYF
TRBV19	NA	14	NA	TRBJ1-2	TGTGCCAGTAGTATGGTGGGGTTTAACTATGGCTACACCTTC	CASSMVGFNYGYTF
TRBV5-1	NA	14	TRBD1	TRBJ1-2	TGCGCCAGCAGCTCCCAGGGGGGGTTCTATGGCTACACCTTC	CASSSQGGFYGYTF
TRBV4-2	NA	17	TRBD2	TRBJ2-3	TGTGCCAGCAGCCAGCAAGTTAGCGGGGGGACCACAGATACGCAGTATTTT	CASSQQVSGGTTDTQYF
TRBV7-6	NA	14	NA	TRBJ1-2	TGTGCCAGCAGCTTAGGCTCCTTGGGGGGGGGCTACACCTTC	CASSLGSLGGGYTF
TRBV6-4	NA	16	TRBD1	TRBJ1-1	TGTGCCAGCAGTAGGACAGGCCCCCCTCTGAACACTGAAGCTTTCTTT	CASSRTGPPLNTEAFF
TRBV13	NA	17	TRBD2	TRBJ2-1	TGTGCCAGCAGCACCACCCTCGGGACTAGCGTAATGAATGAGCAGTTCTTC	CASSTTLGTSVMNEQFF
TRBV27	NA	15	NA	TRBJ2-1	TGTGCCAGCAGTTTGGGGGTGGGTGGTAGTAATGAGCAGTTCTTC	CASSLGVGGSNEQFF
TRBV6-1	once	14	NA	TRBJ2-3	TGTGCCAGCAGGATGGGGCGCCGCACAGATACGCAGTATTTT	CASRMGRRTDTQYF
TRBV7-9	NA	15	NA	TRBJ1-1	TGTGCCAGCAGCCTCGGAGGGGTTGCGAGCACTGAAGCTTTCTTT	CASSLGGVASTEAFF
TRBV5-4	NA	14	TRBD2	TRBJ2-2	TGTGCCAGCAGCGGACTAGGGAACACCGGGGAGCTGTTTTTT	CASSGLGNTGELFF
TRBV11-2	NA	15	NA	TRBJ1-1	TGTGCCAGCAGCTCCATAAGGGGGAGGCACACTGAAGCTTTCTTT	CASSSIRGRHTEAFF
TRBV19	NA	15	NA	TRBJ2-7	TGTGCCAGTAGTCCTCAACAGGGTCGGTCCTACGAGCAGTACTTC	CASSPQQGRSYEQYF
TRBV5-6	NA	16	NA	TRBJ2-1	TGTGCCAGCAGCTTGGTTTCGGGGAGAAATTACAATGAGCAGTTCTTC	CASSLVSGRNYNEQFF
TRBV5-1	NA	14	NA	TRBJ2-2	TGCGCCAGCAGCACGGAGGGGGGCACCGGGGAGCTGTTTTTT	CASSTEGGTGELFF
TRBV10-1	NA	15	NA	TRBJ1-5	TGCGCCAGCACTCTCAGACAAAGAGGCAATCAGCCCCAGCATTTT	CASTLRQRGNQPQHF
TRBV6-5	NA	14	TRBD2	TRBJ2-7	TGTGCCAGCATGCGGGGGTTCTACTCCTACGAGCAGTACTTC	CASMRGFYSYEQYF
TRBV30	few	13	NA	TRBJ1-6	TGTGCCTTTATACAGGTGTATAATTCACCCCTCCACTTT	CAFIQVYNSPLHF
TRBV14	NA	15	NA	TRBJ1-4	TGTGCCAGCAGCCAAGGACAGGCTCTTAATGAAAAACTGTTTTTT	CASSQGQALNEKLFF
TRBV6-1	once	11	NA	TRBJ2-7	TGTGCCAGCAGTGAACGGTTTGAGCAGTACTTC	CASSERFEQYF
TRBV4-1	NA	17	TRBD2	TRBJ2-2	TGCGCCAGCAGCGTGAGTAGCGGGGGGGCCTATCCCGGGGAGCTGTTTTTT	CASSVSSGGAYPGELFF
TRBV4-1	NA	13	NA	TRBJ2-7	TGCGCCAGCAGCCAAGGAGGGGGCTACGAGCAGTACTTC	CASSQGGGYEQYF
TRBV4-1	NA	13	NA	TRBJ1-4	TGCGCCAGCAGCCCCCTGGGAGATGAAAAACTGTTTTTT	CASSPLGDEKLFF
TRBV5-4	NA	15	TRBD2	TRBJ2-3	TGTGCCAGCAGCTTAGCGGGAGGGGCCCCAGATACGCAGTATTTT	CASSLAGGAPDTQYF
TRBV7-9	NA	14	NA	TRBJ2-7	TGTGCCAGCAGCTTGGATGTCAGGGACTACGAGCAGTACTTC	CASSLDVRDYEQYF
TRBV19	few	14	NA	TRBJ2-7	TGTGCCAGTAGTGTCGGACTGCCCGGCGGTGAGCAGTACTTC	CASSVGLPGGEQYF
TRBV30	NA	12	NA	TRBJ2-5	TGTGCCTGGAATCTCAACCCGCAGGGTCAGGACTTC	CAWNLNPQGQDF
TRBV5-6	few	12	NA	TRBJ1-6	TGTGCCAGCAGCCTTGGGGTTTCACCCCTCCACTTT	CASSLGVSPLHF
TRBV29-1	once	15	TRBD1	TRBJ2-2	TGCAGCGTTTTAACCGGGACAGCTAACACCGGGGAGCTGTTTTTT	CSVLTGTANTGELFF
TRBV4-2	NA	15	TRBD1	TRBJ1-2	TGTGCCAGCAGCCAAGAGAGGACAGGGGCGAGAGGCTACACCTTC	CASSQERTGARGYTF
TRBV15	NA	16	TRBD2	TRBJ2-1	TGTGCCACCAGCGTGACGCTAGCGGGGGCGTACAATGAGCAGTTCTTC	CATSVTLAGAYNEQFF
TRBV7-9	few	14	TRBD1	TRBJ1-2	TGTGCCAGCAGCCCACGGACAGGGGAGTGGGGCTACACCTTC	CASSPRTGEWGYTF
TRBV7-6	NA	11	NA	TRBJ1-1	TGTGCCAGCAGCCTTGGCACTGAAGCTTTCTTT	CASSLGTEAFF
TRBV27	NA	21	NA	TRBJ1-6	TGTGCCAGCAGTCCCGGCCTGCCCTCGGTCTTGCCGGGAAGGGAGGGTTCACCCCTCCACTTT	CASSPGLPSVLPGREGSPLHF
TRBV4-1	NA	14	TRBD1	TRBJ2-3	TGCGCCAGCAGCCAAGGGACAGGGGCAGATACGCAGTATTTT	CASSQGTGADTQYF
TRBV19	NA	15	NA	TRBJ2-7	TGTGCCAGTAGTAGAGCCGACAGTACCGGTTACGAGCAGTACTTC	CASSRADSTGYEQYF
TRBV27	NA	15	TRBD1	TRBJ2-1	TGTGCCAGCAGTTCAGGGGGCTTCTCCTACAATGAGCAGTTCTTC	CASSSGGFSYNEQFF
TRBV27	NA	15	TRBD2	TRBJ2-1	TGTGCCAGCAGCCTCAAGCGGGGGGGTTACAATGAGCAGTTCTTC	CASSLKRGGYNEQFF
TRBV2	NA	13	NA	TRBJ1-6	TGTGCCAGCAGTCCCGGGCCCATGTCACCCCTCCACTTT	CASSPGPMSPLHF
TRBV5-1	NA	17	TRBD2	TRBJ2-3	TGCGCCAGCAGCTTGGGGGAACTAGCGGGGGTTTGGGATACGCAGTATTTT	CASSLGELAGVWDTQYF
TRBV7-9	NA	13	NA	TRBJ2-2	TGTGCCAGCAGCTTAGTGGGGCCCGGGGAGCTGTTTTTT	CASSLVGPGELFF
TRBV7-9	NA	15	NA	TRBJ1-6	TGTGCCAGCAGCCATTCGGGACATTTTCTCTCACCCCTCCACTTT	CASSHSGHFLSPLHF
TRBV27	NA	16	TRBD1	TRBJ2-2	TGTGCCAGCAGTTTCCGGGACAGGGTAAACACCGGGGAGCTGTTTTTT	CASSFRDRVNTGELFF
TRBV13	few	14	NA	TRBJ1-2	TGTGCCAGCAGCTTAGGAGGGGATGACTATGGCTACACCTTC	CASSLGGDDYGYTF
TRBV11-2	NA	14	NA	TRBJ1-3	TGTGCCAGCAGCTTCCTGATCTCTGGAAACACCATATATTTT	CASSFLISGNTIYF
TRBV19	NA	15	NA	TRBJ1-3	TGTGCCAGTAGTATAATACAGGGCCCTGGAAACACCATATATTTT	CASSIIQGPGNTIYF
TRBV5-6	once	15	NA	TRBJ2-3	TGTGCCAGCAGCTTGGACTCAGGTGTGACAGATACGCAGTATTTT	CASSLDSGVTDTQYF
TRBV4-1	NA	15	TRBD1	TRBJ2-5	TGCGCCAGCAGCCAAGATGACGGGACAGAAGAGACCCAGTACTTC	CASSQDDGTEETQYF
TRBV9	NA	11	NA	TRBJ1-2	TGTGCCAGCAGCGCTAACTATGGCTACACCTTC	CASSANYGYTF
TRBV29-1	NA	9	NA	TRBJ1-5	TGCAGGACTGGGCAGCCCCAGCATTTT	CRTGQPQHF
TRBV9	NA	12	NA	TRBJ2-5	TGTGCCAGCAGCGCCCCGGAAGAGACCCAGTACTTC	CASSAPEETQYF
TRBV5-1	NA	15	TRBD1	TRBJ2-3	TGCGCCAGCAGCCAACCGGGACAGGGTGCCGATACGCAGTATTTT	CASSQPGQGADTQYF
TRBV2	once	13	TRBD1	TRBJ2-1	TGTGCCAGTCCGGGACAGCCATACAATGAGCAGTTCTTC	CASPGQPYNEQFF
TRBV10-2	NA	14	NA	TRBJ1-5	TGCGCCAGCAGTTCACAACAGGGCTATCAGCCCCAGCATTTT	CASSSQQGYQPQHF
TRBV9	NA	15	TRBD2	TRBJ2-1	TGTGCCAGCAGCGTGGGACTAGCGGAGCGCAATGAGCAGTTCTTC	CASSVGLAERNEQFF
TRBV15	NA	15	NA	TRBJ1-3	TGTGCCACCAGCAGAGGCCCCCCTGGGGGAAACACCATATATTTT	CATSRGPPGGNTIYF
TRBV29-1	NA	13	NA	TRBJ1-2	TGCAGCGCTTTGGGGGGGGCTAACTATGGCTACACCTTC	CSALGGANYGYTF